The 22 T cell receptor beta chains given below trace back to one sample, sequenced in a study of blood T cell repertoires in COVID-19. This table comes from immunoSEQ multiplex PCR, and its TCRdb copy is limited to in-frame clones, with some not included. The repertoire holds 270,000 or so clones, with approximately 84% as singletons. The source material was peripheral blood. The source is a human donor with COVID-19, enrolled during active disease. The donor label of this sample is uncertain.

This rearrangement joins TRBV5-4 to TRBJ1-1; D is possibly TRBD1 (5 bases). The germline V gene has CDR1 SGHNT and CDR2 YYREEE (reference sequence). V lost 1 base and J 5 bases, leaving 15 bases between the germline ends. This CDR3 is 15 amino acids long. The DNA for the CDR3 is TGTGCCAGCAGCTTGCAAGGCCAGGGATGGACTGAAGCTTTCTTT. It specifies CASSLQGQGWTEAFF.

The rearrangement uses TRBV28 and TRBJ1-5; tentative D call: TRBD1 (5 bases). The CDR3 has 14 amino acids. The V end lost 5 bases, the J end lost 16 bases, and 24 bases lay between the germline ends. In germline, CDR1 is MDHEN, CDR2 SYDVKM. The CDR3 loop reads CASSTSGIKGMAHF. The CDR3 DNA is TGTGCCAGCAGTACCTCAGGGATCAAGGGGATGGCTCATTTT.

The genes are TRBV11-2 and TRBJ1-1, with D possibly being TRBD1 (6 bases). The V and J ends lost 6 bases and 0 bases respectively, with 8 bases between them. CDR3 length equals 13 residues. CDR1 and CDR2 (germline): SGHAT, FQNNGV. The CDR3 loop is CASRKGVNTEAFF. The CDR3 DNA is TGTGCCAGCAGGAAGGGGGTGAACACTGAAGCTTTCTTT.

This clone has only one observation. The chain couples TRBV5-1 to TRBJ2-7; 7 positions agree with TRBD2. V trimming: 4 bases; J trimming: 2 bases; junction bases outside the gene matches: 6. Germline V CDR1 and CDR2: SGHRS, YFSETQ. The CDR3 sequence is 14 residues long. CDR3 bases: TGCGCCAGCAGCGAGAGCGGGAACCCCTACGAGCAGTACTTC. Its translation: CASSESGNPYEQYF.

The rearrangement links TRBV7-2 to TRBJ1-1, with TRBD1 matching 12 bases. The CDR3 is 17 amino acids. V lost 4 bases and J lost 3; bases outside the gene matches: 9. CDR1 is SGHTA and CDR2 is FQGNSA in the germline V gene. The CDR3 reads CASSSWGQGARDTEAFF. The DNA for the CDR3 is TGTGCCAGCAGCTCGTGGGGACAGGGGGCGCGGGACACTGAAGCTTTCTTT.

CDR3 amino acids: CASSRQAQAFF. In nucleotides, the CDR3 is TGTGCCAGCAGCCGACAGGCCCAAGCTTTCTTT. This chain connects TRBV6-5 to TRBJ1-1; D is possibly TRBD1 (6 bases). CDR1 is MNHEY and CDR2 is SVGAGI in the germline V gene. Trimming left V 6 bases short and J 9 bases short, with 11 bases between. The CDR3 totals 11 residues.

The chain uses TRBV5-6 and TRBJ2-3; 7 bases match TRBD2. The V gene's germline CDR1 is SGHDT and CDR2 YYEEEE. The CDR3 has 17 amino acids. The trim removed 3 bases at V and 2 bases at J, leaving 12 bases unmatched. The CDR3 bases are TGTGCCAGCAGCTCATCCCGAGGGCGGGAGTTCACAGATACGCAGTATTTT. It translates to CASSSSRGREFTDTQYF.

This rearrangement joins TRBV29-1 to TRBJ1-1; 7 nucleotides agree with TRBD1. With V trimmed by 0 bases and J by 3 bases, 4 bases remained unmatched. Germline assignment: CDR1 SQVTM and CDR2 ANQGSEA. This CDR3 is built from 14 residues. The CDR3 loop reads CSVEDVRGYTEAFF. CDR3 in DNA: TGCAGCGTTGAAGATGTCAGGGGGTACACTGAAGCTTTCTTT.

The rearrangement links TRBV27 to TRBJ1-1, with TRBD1 matching 7 bases. The length of the CDR3 is 14 residues. CDR1 MNHEY and CDR2 SMNVEV come from the germline V gene (reference sequence). V lost 5 bases to trimming and J lost 4 bases; unmatched junction nucleotides: 7. The CDR3 sequence is CASSRDRVVTEAFF. The CDR3, as DNA: TGTGCCAGCAGTCGAGACAGGGTGGTCACTGAAGCTTTCTTT.

The rearrangement joins TRBV5-1 to TRBJ2-1, with 8 bases lining up with TRBD2. Unmatched junction bases numbered 6, after V lost 5 bases and J lost 5 bases. CDR1 is SGHRS and CDR2 is YFSETQ in the germline V gene. CDR3 length equals 14 residues. The CDR3 nucleotides read TGCGCCAGCAGTTTCGGGACTAGGAACAATGAGCAGTTCTTC. Its translation is CASSFGTRNNEQFF.

This chain connects TRBV30 to TRBJ2-3; 10 bases are shared with TRBD2. The CDR3 extends over 14 amino acids. Germline values: CDR1 GTSNPN, CDR2 SVGIG (reference sequence). V lost 0 bases, J lost 6 bases, and 3 bases stayed unmatched. The CDR3 DNA sequence: TGTGCCTGGAGTGTAAGAGCGGGAGGGGATACGCAGTATTTT. Protein sequence: CAWSVRAGGDTQYF.

This chain links TRBV4-1 with TRBJ1-2; D remains ambiguous. Trimming shortened V by 3 bases and J by 8 bases, and 10 bases separated the two germline ends. The CDR3 contains 12 residues. The germline V gene has CDR1 MGHRA and CDR2 YSYEKL. The CDR3 is CASSHGSSGYTF. CDR3 nucleotides: TGCGCCAGCAGCCACGGGAGCTCCGGCTACACCTTC.

In its sample, this clone was seen once. This chain uses TRBV5-1 with TRBJ2-3; 12 bases fit TRBD2. Looked up from germline, CDR1 is SGHRS and CDR2 is YFSETQ. The CDR3 is 15 amino acids. V shed 4 bases, J shed 5 bases, and the junction held 5 bases outside the gene matches. The CDR3 here is CASSKTSGSGDTQYF. DNA of the CDR3: TGCGCCAGCAGCAAGACTAGCGGGAGTGGAGATACGCAGTATTTT.

This clone was seen repeatedly, ten times or more. This chain joins TRBV7-3 and TRBJ1-1, with 7 positions matching TRBD1. The CDR3 has 14 amino acids. Per the germline V gene, CDR1 is SGHTA and CDR2 is FQGTGA. V lost 3 bases and J lost 1; bases outside the gene matches: 2. CDR3 coding DNA: TGTGCCAGCAGCTTGCGGACAGGGAACACTGAAGCTTTCTTT. It is translated as CASSLRTGNTEAFF.

This clone was seen a single time. The chain is built from TRBV5-1 and TRBJ2-3; no clear D. V lost 0 bases and J lost 1, with 9 bases in between. The CDR3 spans 15 residues. Germline CDR1 SGHRS, CDR2 YFSETQ. Here the CDR3 DNA reads TGCGCCAGCAGCTTGGGGGCGTTGGGCACAGATACGCAGTATTTT. Translation gives CASSLGALGTDTQYF.

This clone was counted ten times or more. This chain links TRBV5-4 with TRBJ2-1, with TRBD2 as a possible D gene (5 bases). Germline V gene lookup returns CDR1 SGHNT and CDR2 YYREEE (reference sequence). V was shortened by 3 bases and J by 8 bases, with 15 bases between the two germline ends. This CDR3 has 14 residues. The CDR3 DNA is TGTGCCAGCAGCTCGGGTGGCGGGTGGGATGAGCAGTTCTTC. Protein: CASSSGGGWDEQFF.

In its sample, this clone was seen once. The chain has TRBV30 and TRBJ2-1; 8 bases fit TRBD2. The CDR3 runs 13 residues. V dropped 2 bases and J dropped 9; count of bases not matched to a gene: 6. Germline CDR1 is GTSNPN and CDR2 is SVGIG (reference sequence). The DNA for the CDR3 is TGTGCCTGGAGTATGGCGGGAGGAACTGAGCAGTTCTTC. This encodes CAWSMAGGTEQFF.

J is TRBJ2-2 and V is TRBV29-1, with a possible D match to TRBD1 (6 bases). The germline V and J ends were trimmed by 0 bases and 1 base, with 9 bases remaining between them. CDR1 and CDR2 from the germline V gene are SQVTM and ANQGSEA. The CDR3 length is 15 residues. The DNA of the CDR3 is TGCAGCGTTGAAGACACGACAGGGAACACCGGGGAGCTGTTTTTT. Its translation is CSVEDTTGNTGELFF.

The V gene is TRBV4-3, the J gene TRBJ2-7, with D unresolved. The V end was cut by 0 bases, the J end by 3 bases, with 12 bases between. Germline V gene data show CDR1 as LGHNA and CDR2 as YSLEER. The length of the CDR3 is 15 residues. CDR3 DNA: TGCGCCAGCAGCCAAGAGTCGACGGCGGTCTACGAGCAGTACTTC. Its translation: CASSQESTAVYEQYF.

The chain has TRBV2 and TRBJ2-7, with 8 bases that match TRBD2. There are 15 residues in the CDR3. V dropped 4 bases and J dropped 4; count of bases not matched to a gene: 9. CDR1 SNHLY and CDR2 FYNNEI come from the germline V gene. For the CDR3, the DNA is TGTGCCAGCAGTGTTACGGGAGGGGTCTTGTACGAGCAGTACTTC. Its translation is CASSVTGGVLYEQYF.

The V gene is TRBV2, the J gene TRBJ2-7, with 13 bases matching TRBD2. The CDR3 runs 15 residues. Germline V gives CDR1 SNHLY, CDR2 FYNNEI. V lost 6 bases and J lost 2; bases outside the gene matches: 4. The CDR3 nucleotides are TGTGCCAGCAGAGAGGGACTAGCGGGACCCTACGAGCAGTACTTC. It specifies CASREGLAGPYEQYF. Using reference TRBV2 and TRBJ2-7 for the parts outside the CDR3, the full variable domain is EPEVTQTPSHQVTQMGQEVILRCVPISNHLYFYWYRQILGQKVEFLVSFYNNEISEKSEIFDDQFSVERPDGSNFTLKIRSTKLEDSAMYFCASREGLAGPYEQYFGPGTRLTVT.

The CDR3 region is CASRPQGDNQPQHF. The CDR3 DNA reads TGTGCCAGCAGGCCTCAGGGGGACAATCAGCCCCAGCATTTT. The chain couples TRBV28 to TRBJ1-5; 7 positions agree with TRBD1. Germline CDR1 and CDR2: MDHEN and SYDVKM. This CDR3 region has 14 residues. With 6 bases clipped from V and 3 bases from J, the junction kept 5 bases outside the gene matches.